The 20 T cell receptor beta chains reported below all come from one sample, sequenced in a study of human T cells and chemical hapten exposure (dated by TCRdb to about 2021). The meaning of the sample's time point label: patch test 3, about 24 weeks after DPC sensitization. Interpreted using the paper, the treatment or condition label stands for: therapeutic diphenylcyclopropenone sensitization with weekly scalp DPC. Libraries came from RACE. These reads were obtained on a NextSeq 500. TCRdb trimmed public reads at Q25 via fastp, called clones via MiXCR and kept in-frame beta chains. Duplicate CDR3 protein sequences are folded into a single record with the most common DNA and genes. The sample has 99,000 or so distinct CDR3 sequences on record, less than 40% of them singletons. The ten biggest clones cover less than 3% of the sample. The material sequenced was whole blood, taken in connection with sensitization to the hapten diphenylcyclopropenone (DPC). These receptor sequences come from a man aged 40-55 years with alopecia areata. Some clones in this sample may be carry-over from other donors' samples.

The V call is TRBV7-9, the J call TRBJ2-5; D is unresolved. The CDR3 totals 12 residues. The V end lost 4 bases, the J end lost 4 bases, and 7 bases lay between the germline ends. Per germline, CDR1 SEHNR and CDR2 FQNEAQ (reference sequence). The chain's CDR3 is CASSSYPETQYF. In DNA form, the CDR3 reads TGTGCCAGCAGCTCCTACCCAGAGACCCAGTACTTC.

This clonotype was found many times. The chain has TRBV7-8 and TRBJ2-7; 8 nucleotides match TRBD2. Germline V gives CDR1 SGHVS, CDR2 FQNEAQ. V shed 0 bases and J 6 bases; nucleotides not matched to a gene: 10. The CDR3 is made up of 16 amino acids. The CDR3 spells CASSLAGNAGGSEQYV. The CDR3 DNA is TGTGCCAGCAGCTTAGCCGGGAATGCGGGAGGTTCCGAGCAGTACGTC.

CDR3 region: CASSYRTGSNEQYF. The CDR3 bases are TGTGCCAGCAGTTACCGGACAGGGAGTAACGAGCAGTACTTC. The chain carries TRBV6-2 or TRBV6-3 and TRBJ2-7; 8 bases are shared with TRBD1. CDR1 is MNHEY, CDR2 SVGEGT, per germline. V shed 2 bases and J 5 bases; nucleotides not matched to a gene: 5. The CDR3 runs 14 residues.

The count of this clonotype is one. This chain joins TRBV5-6 and TRBJ2-2; D gene uncertain. With 1 base removed from V and 3 bases from J, the gap between germline ends came to 7 bases. The germline CDR1 and CDR2 sequences are SGHDT and YYEEEE. The CDR3 is made up of 14 amino acids. The CDR3 DNA sequence: TGTGCCAGCAGCTTGCCCTCCGACACCGGGGAGCTGTTTTTT. Amino acid sequence: CASSLPSDTGELFF.

This clonotype occurred a few times. The germline gene is not matched at one end of the junction; a read error may be the cause. This chain links TRBV3-1 with TRBJ2-2, with TRBD1 identical over 8 bases. Germline lookup yields CDR1 LGHDT and CDR2 YNNKEL (reference sequence). This CDR3 region has 15 residues. CDR3: CASSQGQGNTGELFF. CDR3 DNA sequence: TGTGCCAGCAGTCAAGGACAGGGGAACACCGGGGAGCTGTTTTTT.

This clonotype showed up many times. In nucleotides, the CDR3 is TGCAGCGTTGCCGGCCCCGGGACTAGTATCTCAGATACGCAGTATTTT. It is translated as CSVAGPGTSISDTQYF. The chain couples TRBV29-1 to TRBJ2-3; 8 positions match TRBD2. There are 16 residues in the CDR3. Germline V gene data show CDR1 as SQVTM and CDR2 as ANQGSEA. V dropped 4 bases and J dropped 4; count of bases not matched to a gene: 13.

The V call is TRBV4-1, the J call TRBJ2-7; no firm D call. CDR3 length equals 14 residues. Trimming removed 1 base from V and 1 base from J, with 8 bases in between. CDR1 and CDR2 from the germline V gene are MGHRA and YSYEKL. CDR3 in amino acids: CASSQVDGSYEQYV. Here the CDR3 DNA reads TGCGCCAGCAGCCAAGTGGACGGTTCCTACGAGCAGTACGTC.

In this sample, this clonotype turned up a few times. The rearrangement joins TRBV6-5 to TRBJ2-7; D possibly corresponds to TRBD2 (5 bases). V was trimmed by 6 bases and J by 0 bases, leaving 12 bases between them. This CDR3 has 14 amino acids. Germline-derived CDR1 and CDR2 are MNHEY and SVGAGI. CDR3 sequence: CASRPSLSSYEQYF. DNA of the CDR3: TGTGCCAGCAGACCTAGCCTGAGCTCCTACGAGCAGTACTTC.

There are a few counts of this clonotype. V is TRBV20-1 and J is TRBJ2-3; the D gene is possibly TRBD2 (7 bases). The germline gives CDR1 DFQATT, CDR2 SNEGSKA (reference sequence). V was trimmed by 4 bases and J by 5 bases, leaving 10 bases between them. This CDR3 has 12 residues. This CDR3 reads CSAKRGGDTQYF. Written as DNA, the CDR3 is TGCAGTGCTAAAAGGGGGGGAGATACGCAGTATTTT.

This clonotype was recorded only once. The chain has TRBV20-1 and TRBJ2-7, with TRBD2 identical over 11 bases. The V and J ends lost 5 bases and 7 bases, in that order; junction bases with no gene match: 10. CDR3 size: 14 residues. In germline, CDR1 is DFQATT, CDR2 SNEGSKA (reference sequence). CDR3: CSAGQLAGVWEQYF. CDR3 nucleotides: TGCAGTGCTGGACAACTAGCGGGAGTCTGGGAGCAGTACTTC.

J is TRBJ1-1 and V is TRBV4-1; D is perhaps TRBD1 (6 bases). This CDR3 has 17 residues. From germline, CDR1 is MGHRA and CDR2 YSYEKL. Trimming left V 0 bases short and J 0 bases short, with 14 bases between. As DNA, the CDR3 is TGCGCCAGCAGCCAAGAACCCACAGGGATAATGAACACTGAAGCTTTCTTT. Translation gives CASSQEPTGIMNTEAFF.

The V gene is TRBV12-3 or TRBV12-4, the J gene TRBJ2-1, with 9 bases that match TRBD2. Trimming cost V 3 bases and J 4 bases; bases outside gene matches: 1. The CDR3 has 14 residues. Written as DNA, the CDR3 is TGTGCCAGCAGTTTGAGCGGGGGGTACAATGAGCAGTTCTTC. Protein product: CASSLSGGYNEQFF.

The CDR3 sequence is CASGLAGDGSYEQYF. CDR3 sequence (DNA): TGTGCCAGTGGACTAGCGGGCGATGGGTCCTACGAGCAGTACTTC. This rearrangement joins TRBV6-1 to TRBJ2-7, with 11 bases identical to TRBD2. Per germline, CDR1 MNHNS and CDR2 SASEGT. V lost 9 bases, J lost 1 base, and 8 bases stayed unmatched. The CDR3 is 15 residues long.

Only one count was recorded for this clonotype. V and J are TRBV7-8 and TRBJ1-3; D remains unclear. Looked up from germline, CDR1 is SGHVS and CDR2 is FQNEAQ. V gave up 1 base and J gave up 0 bases, with 10 bases separating them. The CDR3 is 16 amino acids. The CDR3 region is CASSLVAGSSGNTIYF. The CDR3 nucleotides read TGTGCCAGCAGCTTAGTGGCAGGCAGCTCTGGAAACACCATATATTTT.

This clonotype was counted between two and nine times. The V gene is TRBV12-3 or TRBV12-4, the J gene TRBJ2-1; D is possibly TRBD2 (6 bases). This CDR3 has 14 residues. V shed 9 bases and J shed 6 bases, with 18 bases lying between them. CDR3 region: CASRLGGIGNEQFF. The DNA for the CDR3 is TGTGCCAGTCGTCTTGGCGGGATAGGCAATGAGCAGTTCTTC.

The J gene is TRBJ1-6, the V gene TRBV13; no firm D call. The CDR3 totals 15 residues. Germline V CDR1 and CDR2: PRHDT, FYEKMQ (reference sequence). The germline V and J ends were trimmed by 0 bases and 3 bases, with 6 bases remaining between them. CDR3 amino acids: CASSLGGSYNSPLHF. The CDR3 region has the DNA TGTGCCAGCAGCTTAGGGGGCAGCTATAATTCACCCCTCCACTTT.

The chain combines TRBV6-9 with TRBJ1-4, with D tentatively TRBD1 (6 bases). The germline V gene encodes CDR1 MNHGY and CDR2 SVAAGI. The CDR3 has 14 amino acids. The V end lost 4 bases, the J end lost 8 bases, and 14 bases lay between the germline ends. This chain's CDR3 is CASSCDRRREKLFF. The CDR3, as DNA: TGTGCCAGCAGTTGCGACAGGCGGAGGGAAAAACTGTTTTTT.

This rearrangement joins TRBV6-5 to TRBJ2-1, with 9 positions matching TRBD2. This CDR3 is 16 amino acids long. From germline, CDR1 is MNHEY and CDR2 SVGAGI. Trimming took 0 bases from V and 4 from J; bases not matched to a gene: 4. This chain's CDR3 is CASSYSRTSAYNEQFF. The CDR3 DNA sequence: TGTGCCAGCAGTTACTCGCGGACTAGCGCATACAATGAGCAGTTCTTC.

This chain uses TRBV6-5 with TRBJ1-5, with D possibly being TRBD1 (6 bases). This CDR3 region has 15 residues. V was cut by 6 bases and J by 7 bases, with 19 bases left in between. Germline CDR1 reads MNHEY; CDR2 reads SVGAGI. The CDR3 DNA sequence: TGTGCCAGCAGCCACGGCACAGGGCCACGACAGCCCCAGCATTTT. It specifies CASSHGTGPRQPQHF.

The V call is TRBV5-1, the J call TRBJ2-1; 8 positions agree with TRBD1. The CDR3 is 14 residues long. Germline V lookup: CDR1 SGHRS, CDR2 YFSETQ. V dropped 4 bases and J dropped 8; count of bases not matched to a gene: 8. In DNA, the CDR3 is TGCGCCAGCAGCCCCGGACAGGGAGGTTATGAGCAGTTCTTC. Translated: CASSPGQGGYEQFF.